This is a list of T cell receptor beta chains from one sample in a study of PD-L1 blockade in urothelial cancer. Clones were sequenced by immunoSEQ multiplex PCR, and TCRdb holds only the in-frame ones, with some missing. The sample yields tens of thousands of clones, approximately 85% seen once. The material sequenced was PBMCs, taken around atezolizumab (anti-PD-L1) treatment. These receptors came from a man aged 45-65 years with urothelial cancer. Both conserved end residues are part of each CDR3. A D gene is named only where the DNA matches it firmly. Size values are once, few and many counts, or a class for expanded clones, and some rows have none.

d_call	clone_size	v_call	j_call	cdr3_aa	cdr3_nt
-	-	TRBV18	TRBJ2-7	CASSPSQGSYEQYF	TGTGCCAGCTCACCATCCCAGGGTTCCTACGAGCAGTACTTC
-	-	TRBV21-1	TRBJ1-1	CASSTWTGRWSEAFF	TGTGCCAGCAGCACCTGGACAGGGAGATGGTCTGAAGCTTTCTTT
-	-	TRBV6-1	TRBJ1-4	CASSTGFNEKLFF	TGTGCCAGCAGCACAGGGTTTAATGAAAAACTGTTTTTT
TRBD2	once	TRBV30	TRBJ2-2	CAWATSGTGELFF	TGTGCCTGGGCGACTAGCGGCACCGGGGAGCTGTTTTTT
-	-	TRBV7-9	TRBJ1-2	CASSLGANYGYTF	TGTGCCAGCAGCTTGGGAGCTAACTATGGCTACACCTTC
-	-	TRBV6-5	TRBJ2-4	CASSFRTDKNIQYF	TGTGCCAGCAGTTTTCGGACAGACAAAAACATTCAGTACTTC
-	many	TRBV7-8	TRBJ2-7	CASSQGGANHEQYF	TGTGCCAGCAGCCAAGGGGGGGCGAACCACGAGCAGTACTTC
TRBD2	-	TRBV5-1	TRBJ2-3	CASSLQGPAGVPDTQYF	TGCGCCAGCAGCTTGCAAGGCCCAGCGGGGGTCCCAGATACGCAGTATTTT
TRBD2	-	TRBV2	TRBJ2-7	CASSPLAGASYEQYF	TGTGCCAGCAGTCCCCTAGCGGGGGCGTCCTACGAGCAGTACTTC
-	-	TRBV30	TRBJ2-1	CAWSVQEGFINEQFF	TGTGCCTGGAGTGTACAGGAGGGGTTCATCAATGAGCAGTTCTTC
TRBD1	-	TRBV27	TRBJ1-5	CASSPRGLGNQPQHF	TGTGCCAGCAGTCCCAGGGGGTTGGGCAATCAGCCCCAGCATTTT
TRBD1	once	TRBV30	TRBJ2-7	CAWRTGSRSEQYF	TGTGCCTGGAGGACAGGGTCTAGAAGTGAGCAGTACTTC
TRBD1	-	TRBV5-1	TRBJ2-2	CASSLDFTGANTGELFF	TGCGCCAGCAGCTTGGATTTCACAGGGGCGAACACCGGGGAGCTGTTTTTT
TRBD1	once	TRBV25-1	TRBJ2-2	CASRGQGDLTGELFF	TGTGCCAGCAGAGGACAGGGGGACCTTACCGGGGAGCTGTTTTTT
-	-	TRBV30	TRBJ2-7	CAWRTGTYEQYF	TGTGCCTGGAGGACGGGGACCTACGAGCAGTACTTC
-	-	TRBV10-2	TRBJ2-3	CASRKAGSTDTQYF	TGCGCCAGCAGGAAAGCGGGTTCCACAGATACGCAGTATTTT
-	-	TRBV6-4	TRBJ2-1	CAIYDGEQFF	TGTGCCATCTACGACGGGGAGCAGTTCTTC
-	-	TRBV10-2	TRBJ1-4	CASRRGTNEKLFF	TGCGCCAGCAGAAGGGGGACTAATGAAAAACTGTTTTTT
-	-	TRBV29-1	TRBJ2-3	CSGPRQDSQKPDTQYF	TGCAGCGGCCCCCGACAGGATTCCCAAAAACCAGATACGCAGTATTTT
TRBD2	-	TRBV27	TRBJ2-2	CASSFISSGSTGELFF	TGTGCCAGCAGTTTTATTTCTAGCGGGAGTACCGGGGAGCTGTTTTTT
-	-	TRBV27	TRBJ1-1	CASTPRGGGVNTEAFF	TGTGCCAGCACCCCCCGGGGGGGCGGGGTGAACACTGAAGCTTTCTTT
TRBD1	few	TRBV18	TRBJ2-2	CASSPGTGKNTGELFF	TGTGCCAGCTCACCAGGGACAGGGAAAAACACCGGGGAGCTGTTTTTT
-	-	TRBV5-5	TRBJ1-2	CASSVAPGGPYGYTF	TGTGCCAGCAGCGTGGCCCCCGGGGGGCCCTATGGCTACACCTTC
-	few	TRBV9	TRBJ1-4	CASSVGRELFF	TGTGCCAGCAGCGTGGGGAGGGAACTGTTTTTT
-	-	TRBV15	TRBJ1-3	CATSRGRVVGGNTIYF	TGTGCCACCAGCAGAGGCAGGGTAGTCGGTGGAAACACCATATATTTT
-	-	TRBV7-3	TRBJ1-5	CASSPSGGSQPQHF	TGTGCCAGCAGCCCTAGCGGGGGCAGCCAGCCCCAGCATTTT
TRBD2	-	TRBV7-2	TRBJ2-1	CASSLASGGAGGNEQFF	TGTGCCAGCAGCTTAGCCAGCGGGGGGGCCGGAGGCAATGAGCAGTTCTTC
-	few	TRBV4-2	TRBJ2-5	CASSQDRRGETQYF	TGTGCCAGCAGCCAAGATCGCAGGGGCGAGACCCAGTACTTC
TRBD1	-	TRBV7-8	TRBJ2-2	CASSYGDRPATGELFF	TGTGCCAGCAGCTACGGGGACAGACCGGCCACCGGGGAGCTGTTTTTT
-	-	TRBV27	TRBJ2-3	CASSFSGSTDTQYF	TGTGCCAGCAGTTTTTCCGGTAGCACAGATACGCAGTATTTT
TRBD1	-	TRBV5-1	TRBJ1-1	CASSLGQGATEAFF	TGCGCCAGCAGCTTGGGACAGGGGGCCACTGAAGCTTTCTTT
-	-	TRBV7-2	TRBJ2-7	CASSLGISAGYEQYF	TGTGCCAGCAGCTTAGGAATTAGTGCCGGCTACGAGCAGTACTTC
TRBD2	-	TRBV6-4	TRBJ2-7	CASIELAASSYEQYF	TGTGCCAGCATCGAGCTAGCGGCGAGCTCCTACGAGCAGTACTTC
-	-	TRBV7-3	TRBJ2-3	CASSLSWGGPTDTQYF	TGTGCCAGCAGCCTGAGTTGGGGGGGCCCGACAGATACGCAGTATTTT
TRBD2	-	TRBV6-4	TRBJ2-1	CASSVGTSGNGEQFF	TGTGCCAGCAGTGTTGGGACTAGCGGGAATGGTGAGCAGTTCTTC
-	-	TRBV11-3	TRBJ2-2	CASSLSGVYTGELFF	TGTGCCAGCAGCTTAAGCGGAGTATACACCGGGGAGCTGTTTTTT
-	-	TRBV30	TRBJ1-3	CAWTGLSSGNTIYF	TGTGCCTGGACAGGACTAAGCTCTGGAAACACCATATATTTT
-	once	TRBV7-9	TRBJ2-4	CASKGGRDIQYF	TGTGCCTCGAAAGGGGGGAGGGACATTCAGTACTTC
TRBD1	-	TRBV5-6	TRBJ1-4	CASSFRTGGLSEKLFF	TGTGCCAGCAGCTTTCGGACAGGAGGGCTCAGTGAAAAACTGTTTTTT
-	-	TRBV7-2	TRBJ2-3	CASRRTGKSTDTQYF	TGTGCCAGCAGACGGACTGGCAAAAGCACAGATACGCAGTATTTT
TRBD1	-	TRBV28	TRBJ1-5	CASSLRDRGRHF	TGTGCCAGCAGTCTCCGGGACAGGGGGCGGCATTTT
TRBD2	-	TRBV19	TRBJ2-7	CASSPPPGLASHEQYF	TGTGCCAGTAGCCCTCCTCCGGGACTAGCTTCCCACGAGCAGTACTTC
TRBD1	-	TRBV27	TRBJ2-3	CASSWDRRTSTDTQYF	TGTGCCAGCAGTTGGGACAGGCGAACTAGCACAGATACGCAGTATTTT
-	-	TRBV10-2	TRBJ2-2	CASNTPATGYTGELFF	TGCGCCAGCAATACACCAGCCACAGGGTACACCGGGGAGCTGTTTTTT
-	-	TRBV18	TRBJ2-7	CASSPGGRPGEQYF	TGTGCCAGCTCACCAGGCGGGCGTCCGGGGGAGCAGTACTTC
TRBD2	once	TRBV5-4	TRBJ2-1	CASSLGLASNEQFF	TGTGCCAGCAGCTTGGGACTAGCGTCCAATGAGCAGTTCTTC
TRBD1	-	TRBV9	TRBJ2-7	CASSVAMGQGYEQYF	TGTGCCAGCAGCGTAGCTATGGGACAGGGCTACGAGCAGTACTTC
TRBD2	once	TRBV6-1	TRBJ2-7	CASSPGTSLEQYF	TGTGCCAGCAGTCCCGGGACTAGTTTGGAGCAGTACTTC
-	-	TRBV9	TRBJ1-1	CASSVGVTGIGDTEAFF	TGTGCCAGCAGCGTAGGAGTTACAGGGATCGGGGACACTGAAGCTTTCTTT
-	-	TRBV2	TRBJ2-4	CASSEEVGYAAKNIQYF	TGTGCCAGCAGTGAAGAGGTCGGGTATGCGGCCAAAAACATTCAGTACTTC
-	-	TRBV2	TRBJ1-5	CASSGQQNQPQHF	TGTGCCAGCAGTGGACAGCAGAATCAGCCCCAGCATTTT
-	few	TRBV7-2	TRBJ2-3	CASSLVGRILATDTQYF	TGTGCCAGCAGCTTAGTGGGGCGGATCCTGGCCACAGATACGCAGTATTTT
TRBD2	few	TRBV2	TRBJ2-5	CASSSGGGAKRETQYF	TGTGCCAGCTCTTCTGGCGGGGGGGCTAAGCGGGAGACCCAGTACTTC
TRBD2	-	TRBV11-3	TRBJ2-7	CASSLERREGWYEQYF	TGTGCCAGCAGCTTAGAAAGGAGGGAGGGTTGGTACGAGCAGTACTTC
TRBD2	-	TRBV19	TRBJ2-3	CASRSWASGNTDTQYF	TGTGCCAGCCGTTCCTGGGCTAGCGGAAACACAGATACGCAGTATTTT